This entry lists 15 T cell receptor beta chains sequenced from one sample in a study of graft-versus-host responses after intestinal transplantation. Sequencing used immunoSEQ multiplex PCR; TCRdb keeps in-frame clones, though not all of them. Found here are 85,000 to 100,000 clones, under 95% of them singletons; the top ten hold 1.5% to 2%. No antigen has been identified for these receptors. Specimen: unstimulated CD8+ T cells sorted from spleen or lymph node cells, collected before intestinal transplant. Receptors were obtained from a human donor who received an intestinal transplant.

This chain links TRBV5-6 with TRBJ2-5; TRBD2 might be the D (7 bases). This CDR3 is built from 13 residues. The V and J ends lost 2 bases and 5 bases respectively, with 10 bases between them. CDR1 is SGHDT and CDR2 is YYEEEE in the germline V gene. Written as DNA, the CDR3 is TGTGCCAGCAGCTTTTGGGGGGGCGAGACCCAGTACTTC. Its translation: CASSFWGGETQYF.

The genes are TRBV9 and TRBJ2-1; the match to TRBD2 covers 11 bases. The CDR3 extends over 17 amino acids. CDR1 SGDLS and CDR2 YYNGEE come from the germline V gene. V was clipped by 4 bases and J by 5 bases; unmatched bases: 11. CDR3 bases: TGTGCCAGCAGCTCACGAGTAGCGGGGGGGAACCACAATGAGCAGTTCTTC. As protein: CASSSRVAGGNHNEQFF.

The J gene is TRBJ1-6, the V gene TRBV30; 11 positions agree with TRBD1. V gave up 2 bases and J gave up 7 bases; unmatched junction bases: 7. The germline CDR1 and CDR2 sequences are GTSNPN and SVGIG (reference sequence). This CDR3 comprises 16 residues. DNA for the CDR3: TGTGCCTGGAGTCATACCGGACAGGGGGCGAATTCACCCCTCCACTTT. This translates into CAWSHTGQGANSPLHF.

This clone is a singleton in its sample. The genes are TRBV5-1 and TRBJ2-7; possible D gene TRBD2, 5 bases. Trimming shortened V by 0 bases and J by 4 bases, and 17 bases separated the two germline ends. The CDR3 consists of 16 residues. Germline V gene data show CDR1 as SGHRS and CDR2 as YFSETQ. CDR3 DNA: TGCGCCAGCAGCTTGGATGGGAGCCCAAACCCTTACGAGCAGTACTTC. Translation: CASSLDGSPNPYEQYF.

The J gene is TRBJ1-6, the V gene TRBV19, with D unclear. Trimming left V 5 bases short and J 7 bases short, with 6 bases between. Looked up from germline, CDR1 is LNHDA and CDR2 is SQIVND (reference sequence). There are 12 residues in the CDR3. CDR3 DNA: TGTGCCAGTAGTCCGAGGAATTCACCCCTCCACTTT. This codes for CASSPRNSPLHF.

This clone was picked up a small number of times. The V and J genes are TRBV27 and TRBJ1-1, with a weak D call TRBD1 (6 bases). The ends were cut back, 4 bases at V and 1 base at J, with 25 bases in the middle. CDR3 length: 19 residues. CDR1 MNHEY and CDR2 SMNVEV come from the germline V gene (reference sequence). The CDR3 loop is CASSSTLASRGAPNTEAFF. The CDR3 DNA follows: TGTGCCAGCAGTTCGACCCTTGCGTCTCGGGGGGCGCCGAACACTGAAGCTTTCTTT.

The V call is TRBV5-8, the J call TRBJ2-7; D remains ambiguous. The CDR3 is 12 residues long. Trimming cost V 2 bases and J 2 bases, with 5 bases left between them. Germline CDR1 and CDR2: SGHTS and YDEGEE. CDR3 DNA: TGTGCCAGCAGCTTCCAAACCTACGAGCAGTACTTC. Translating gives CASSFQTYEQYF.

The J gene is TRBJ1-1, the V gene TRBV4-3; unclear D gene. The CDR3 covers 12 residues. Per germline, CDR1 LGHNA and CDR2 YSLEER. Trimming shortened V by 0 bases and J by 11 bases, and 10 bases separated the two germline ends. As DNA, the CDR3 is TGCGCCAGCAGCCAAGATACGGAGGTCGCTTTCTTT. Translation gives CASSQDTEVAFF.

V gene TRBV27 combines with J gene TRBJ2-5; 13 positions match TRBD2. The CDR3 totals 16 residues. Per germline, CDR1 MNHEY and CDR2 SMNVEV (reference sequence). J lost 3 bases, V lost 6 bases, and 7 bases had no gene match. Here the CDR3 DNA reads TGTGCCAGCAGGGCTGGGACTAGCGGGGCCGAAGAGACCCAGTACTTC. Translated, it gives CASRAGTSGAEETQYF.

This clone is a singleton in its sample. This chain connects TRBV7-6 to TRBJ1-1; 7 nucleotides line up with TRBD1. J gave up 1 base and V 6 bases, and 8 bases lay outside the gene matches. The CDR3 has 15 residues. The V gene's germline CDR1 is SGHVS and CDR2 FNYEAQ. The CDR3 sequence is CASRSGTVQNTEAFF. CDR3 bases: TGTGCCAGCAGAAGTGGGACAGTACAGAACACTGAAGCTTTCTTT. Full variable domain (remainder filled in from reference TRBV7-6 and TRBJ1-1): GAGVSQSPRYKVTKRGQDVALRCDPISGHVSLYWYRQALGQGPEFLTYFNYEAQQDKSGLPNDRFSAERPEGSISTLTIQRTEQRDSAMYRCASRSGTVQNTEAFFGQGTRLTVV.

This chain uses TRBV4-3 with TRBJ2-7; D is unclear. V dropped 1 base and J dropped 0 bases, with 10 bases sitting between them. The germline gives CDR1 LGHNA, CDR2 YSLEER. The CDR3 covers 15 residues. The CDR3 reads CASSQVRGSSYEQYF. The CDR3 bases are TGCGCCAGCAGCCAAGTAAGAGGTAGCTCCTACGAGCAGTACTTC.

The CDR3 protein is CASSPRVYGDTGELFF. CDR3 DNA: TGTGCCAGCAGCCCCAGGGTGTATGGGGACACCGGGGAGCTGTTTTTT. The chain carries TRBV7-8 and TRBJ2-2; the D gene is possibly TRBD1 (5 bases). This CDR3 spans 16 amino acids. Looked up from germline, CDR1 is SGHVS and CDR2 is FQNEAQ. With 5 bases removed from V and 3 bases from J, the gap between germline ends came to 16 bases.

The rearrangement links TRBV19 to TRBJ2-3, with 10 positions matching TRBD1. Germline CDR1 reads LNHDA; CDR2 reads SQIVND (reference sequence). V shed 9 bases, J shed 4 bases, and the junction held 4 bases outside the gene matches. The CDR3 is made up of 13 amino acids. The DNA of the CDR3 is TGTGCCAGCCGAGGACAGGGGGCAGATACGCAGTATTTT. It is translated as CASRGQGADTQYF.

Here the CDR3 DNA reads TGTGCCAGTAGTCTCGCAGGGGCCTACGAGCAGTACTTC. Encoded protein: CASSLAGAYEQYF. V gene TRBV19 combines with J gene TRBJ2-7; D is possibly TRBD1 (6 bases). Germline CDR1 is LNHDA and CDR2 is SQIVND (reference sequence). There are 13 residues in the CDR3. V lost 5 bases to trimming and J lost 2 bases, with 10 bases between them.

V and J are TRBV11-2 and TRBJ1-2; D gene unclear. Germline-derived CDR1 and CDR2 are SGHAT and FQNNGV. This CDR3 region has 13 residues. V was pared by 5 bases and J by 4 bases, with 11 bases between. The CDR3 is CASSSAGSYGYTF. The CDR3 DNA is TGTGCCAGCAGCAGTGCGGGGTCCTATGGCTACACCTTC.